This TCR beta chain was captured in a study of spatial heterogeneity in lung cancer. Study as a whole: Consistently, beta-chain sequences turned up in larger numbers than alpha-chain sequences did. Study results and limitations: The study found ubiquitous expanded tumor TCRs in blood more at resection than follow-up.

Every TCR cDNA molecule carried a tag that served as a unique molecular identifier. TCRdb re-called the 5' RACE reads through MiXCR, storing one row per CDR3 protein. The data show under 40,000 distinct CDR3 sequences, roughly 5.8% seen once. This clonotype occurred many times. Its antigen is unknown. Time point: sample taken at primary tumor resection. Unsorted tumor, nontumor lung tissue or cryopreserved PBMC supplied the whole RNA. The material was PBMCs, obtained at surgery. The TCR comes from a male donor with early-stage non-small cell lung cancer.

The CDR3 region is CASSQGREKLFF. The CDR3 DNA sequence: TGTGCCAGCAGCCAAGGCCGTGAAAAACTGTTTTTT. This sequence joins TRBV3-1 and TRBJ1-4; D is uncertain. Trimming pared 1 base from V and 7 bases from J, leaving 4 bases between. The CDR3 runs to 12 residues. The germline V gene has CDR1 LGHDT and CDR2 YNNKEL (reference sequence). The variable domain in full, with the rest retrieved from reference TRBV3-1 and TRBJ1-4, is DTAVSQTPKYLVTQMGNDKSIKCEQNLGHDTMYWYKQDSKKFLKIMFSYNNKELIINETVPNRFSPKSPDKAHLNLHINSLELGDSAVYFCASSQGREKLFFGSGTQLSVL.